This record covers a single TCR beta chain. The CDR3 runs to 13 residues. The V gene lost 6 bases and the J gene lost 0 bases, with 6 bases spanning the gap. The germline CDR1 and CDR2 sequences are MNHEY and SMNVEV (reference sequence). These data are taken from a study of T cell changes during pregnancy in multiple sclerosis. Repertoires were generated with immunoSEQ multiplex PCR, while TCRdb's copy carries only in-frame clones and drops some. The table lists about 100,000 clones, 90% to 95% of them singletons. The specimen comprised peripheral blood, sampled after pregnancy. The rearrangement links TRBV27 to TRBJ2-1, with D maybe TRBD1 (5 bases). The sequence was collected from a female donor with multiple sclerosis, enrolled in a pregnancy study. The CDR3 is CASSDSSYNEQFF. As DNA, the CDR3 is TGTGCCAGCAGCGACAGCTCCTACAATGAGCAGTTCTTC.